The 7 T cell receptor beta chains below all came from one sample that was sequenced in a study of CD8+CD57+ T cells in acquired aplastic anemia. Genomic DNA provided the template from which TCR beta VDJ and CDR3 profiles were obtained. TCRdb analysed the reads with MiXCR anew, one entry per CDR3 protein. The top ten clones hold about four fifths of a sample with tens of thousands of distinct CDR3 sequences, about three quarters of them seen once. By flow cytometry, patients selected for sequencing had shown an expansion of CD8+CD57+ cells. The sequenced sample consisted of sorted CD4+, CD8+, or CD8+CD57+ T cells (not recorded which) from PBMCs. These receptors all stem from a human donor with aplastic anemia.

V is TRBV7-3 and J is TRBJ2-7; D is possibly TRBD1 (5 bases). Germline CDR1 is SGHTA and CDR2 is FQGTGA. The CDR3 runs to 16 residues. The germline V and J ends were trimmed by 2 bases and 4 bases, with 18 bases remaining between them. CDR3 protein: CASSLYAPVGVYEQYF. DNA for the CDR3: TGTGCCAGCAGCTTATATGCCCCAGTAGGGGTGTACGAGCAGTACTTC.

This rearrangement joins TRBV10-3 to TRBJ1-3, with TRBD1 matching over 8 bases. After removal of 5 bases from V and 8 bases from J, the junction contained 2 bases not matched to a gene. Germline V gene lookup returns CDR1 ENHRY and CDR2 SYGVKD. The CDR3 has 12 residues. The CDR3 sequence: CAISTTGDTIYF. CDR3 coding DNA: TGTGCCATCAGTACGACAGGGGACACCATATATTTT.

The genes are TRBV10-3 and TRBJ2-3, with 10 bases that match TRBD2. Germline trimming cut 3 bases from V and 3 bases from J; bases unmatched to any gene: 6. Germline CDR1 and CDR2: ENHRY and SYGVKD. The CDR3 loop spans 16 amino acids. The CDR3 is CAISEQSGGATDTQYF. The CDR3 region has the DNA TGTGCCATCAGTGAACAGAGCGGGGGGGCGACAGATACGCAGTATTTT.

This chain uses TRBV19 with TRBJ1-5; no firm D call. The ends were cut back, 4 bases at V and 1 base at J, with 11 bases in the middle. Germline CDR1 reads LNHDA; CDR2 reads SQIVND (reference sequence). The CDR3 runs 15 residues. CDR3 sequence (DNA): TGTGCCAGTAGTACCGTTTTCGGGAGCAATCAGCCCCAGCATTTT. Encoded protein: CASSTVFGSNQPQHF.

This chain joins TRBV20-1 and TRBJ2-7, with TRBD1 matching 8 bases. Looked up from germline, CDR1 is DFQATT and CDR2 is SNEGSKA (reference sequence). The CDR3 length is 11 residues. V lost 3 bases and J lost 6; bases outside the gene matches: 1. The CDR3 DNA sequence: TGCAGTGCTAGTGGACAGGGCGAGCAGTACTTC. It is translated as CSASGQGEQYF.

This clonotype was counted between two and nine times. This may be a read error: a much more frequent sequence differs by one nucleotide. V is TRBV20-1 and J is TRBJ1-1, with TRBD1 as a possible D gene (6 bases). Trimming shortened V by 5 bases and J by 4 bases, and 17 bases separated the two germline ends. The V gene's germline CDR1 is DFQATT and CDR2 SNEGSKA (reference sequence). The CDR3 sequence is 14 residues long. CDR3 residues: CSAGGKGGGTEAFF. The CDR3 bases are TGCAGTGCTGGAGGCAAGGGGGGAGGCACTGAAGCTTTCTTT.

The chain couples TRBV7-8 to TRBJ2-3; D may be TRBD1 (5 bases). CDR1 is SGHVS, CDR2 FQNEAQ, per germline. V shed 5 bases and J shed 1 base, with 7 bases lying between them. The CDR3 extends over 13 amino acids. The DNA for the CDR3 is TGTGCCAGCAGCGAGACAGGCACAGATACGCAGTATTTT. The encoded protein is CASSETGTDTQYF.